A single sample gave rise to the 13 T cell receptor beta chains below, sequenced in a study of identical twins listed by TCRdb under 2016. Libraries were built with 5' RACE. Sequencing used an Illumina HiSeq 2000. TCRdb handled the public reads itself, with Q25 trimming in fastp and clone calling in MiXCR, and kept productive beta chains. Rows matching on CDR3 protein sequence are summarized as one entry with the most common DNA and genes. This sample lists 450,000 or so distinct CDR3 sequences; approximately 14% were detected once. The ten largest account for roughly 0.5% of the sample. A further study also used this sample, focusing on yellow fever vaccine responses in identical twins.

Material: CD4+ T cells sorted from blood. The receptors originated from a woman between 18 and 29 years old in good health.

The gene calls are TRBV29-1 and TRBJ1-2, with TRBD1 matching 7 bases. The CDR3 runs to 14 residues. Germline assignment: CDR1 SQVTM and CDR2 ANQGSEA. The V gene end was trimmed by 4 bases and the J gene end by 3 bases; junction bases not matched to a gene: 8. The CDR3: CSVGSGQNYYGYTF. For the CDR3, the DNA is TGCAGCGTTGGTTCGGGACAGAATTACTATGGCTACACCTTC. The variable domain in full, completed from reference TRBV29-1 and TRBJ1-2, reads SAVISQKPSRDICQRGTSLTIQCQVDSQVTMMFWYRQQPGQSLTLIATANQGSEATYESGFVIDKFPISRPNLTFSTLTVSNMSPEDSSIYLCSVGSGQNYYGYTFGSGTRLTVV.

The rearrangement links TRBV20-1 to TRBJ2-7; 11 positions match TRBD1. Germline CDR1 DFQATT, CDR2 SNEGSKA (reference sequence). CDR3 length: 14 residues. J gave up 3 bases and V 5 bases, and 6 bases lay outside the gene matches. CDR3 loop: CSAPAGTGGYEQYF. DNA for the CDR3: TGCAGTGCTCCCGCCGGGACAGGGGGCTACGAGCAGTACTTC.

This clonotype was seen a handful of times. The rearrangement uses TRBV12-3 or TRBV12-4 and TRBJ1-2; 9 positions match TRBD1. The trim removed 6 bases at V and 5 bases at J, leaving 7 bases unmatched. The CDR3 runs to 14 residues. This CDR3 is CASRATGGKYGYTF. DNA for the CDR3: TGTGCCAGCAGGGCGACAGGGGGGAAATATGGCTACACCTTC.

This clonotype has more than one count but fewer than ten. The chain couples TRBV7-9 to TRBJ2-3; D not resolved. The CDR3 totals 12 residues. Germline loops: CDR1 SEHNR, CDR2 FQNEAQ (reference sequence). Trimming pared 7 bases from V and 5 bases from J, leaving 10 bases between. CDR3 in DNA: TGTGCCAGCAACTTCTACCAAGATACGCAGTATTTT. It codes for CASNFYQDTQYF.

On this clonotype: This may arise from a read error, as a much more abundant clone is one base away. This CDR3 reads CASSFVRGTGELFF. The CDR3 nucleotides read TGTGCCAGCAGTTTCGTCAGGGGCACCGGGGAGCTGTTTTTT. The chain has TRBV28 and TRBJ2-2, with D possibly being TRBD1 (6 bases). Trimming pared 3 bases from V and 4 bases from J, leaving 9 bases between. CDR3 length: 14 amino acids. Germline V gene data show CDR1 as MDHEN and CDR2 as SYDVKM.

This chain uses TRBV28 with TRBJ2-1, with 8 bases matching TRBD1. This CDR3 region has 15 residues. CDR1 and CDR2 (germline): MDHEN, SYDVKM. J lost 13 bases, V lost 4 bases, and 15 bases had no gene match. DNA for the CDR3: TGTGCCAGCAGTTACTCGGGTTCAGGGGGCGGAAAACAGTTCTTC. Protein product: CASSYSGSGGGKQFF. Variable domain in full (rest from reference TRBV28 and TRBJ2-1): DVKVTQSSRYLVKRTGEKVFLECVQDMDHENMFWYRQDPGLGLRLIYFSYDVKMKEKGDIPEGYSVSREKKERFSLILESASTNQTSMYLCASSYSGSGGGKQFFGPGTRLTVL.

The table lists this clonotype with a few counts. The chain combines TRBV5-6 with TRBJ2-1; D unclear. CDR3 length equals 11 residues. The V end lost 3 bases, the J end lost 10 bases, and 8 bases lay between the germline ends. Germline-derived CDR1 and CDR2 are SGHDT and YYEEEE. The CDR3 is CASSYYGEQFF. The CDR3 region has the DNA TGTGCCAGCAGCTACTACGGGGAGCAGTTCTTC.

This clonotype showed up just a few times. The chain combines TRBV5-1 with TRBJ2-5; D ambiguous. Trimming stripped 1 base from V and 2 bases from J, with 12 bases between. This CDR3 comprises 15 residues. Germline V gene lookup returns CDR1 SGHRS and CDR2 YFSETQ. CDR3 DNA sequence: TGCGCCAGCAGCTTGAGTAGGACGGTTCAAGAGACCCAGTACTTC. Translating gives CASSLSRTVQETQYF.

CDR3 amino acids: CASSGAQGPANYEQYF. The CDR3 DNA follows: TGCGCCAGCAGCGGAGCCCAGGGACCCGCCAACTACGAGCAGTACTTC. The V call is TRBV5-1, the J call TRBJ2-7, with D possibly called TRBD1 or TRBD2 (5 bases each). This CDR3 is built from 16 residues. Trimming cost V 4 bases and J 3 bases, with 20 bases left between them. The germline gives CDR1 SGHRS, CDR2 YFSETQ.

There are a few counts of this clonotype. This chain joins TRBV18 and TRBJ2-1; 8 nucleotides match TRBD1. This CDR3 spans 16 amino acids. Germline V gene sequence: CDR1 KGHSH, CDR2 LQKENI. V trimming: 7 bases; J trimming: 0 bases; junction bases outside the gene matches: 8. Here the CDR3 reads CASYQGALSSYNEQFF. DNA for the CDR3: TGTGCCAGCTATCAGGGGGCCTTAAGCTCCTACAATGAGCAGTTCTTC.

The table lists this clonotype with a few counts. In DNA form, the CDR3 reads TGTGCCAGCAGCAAACTAGCGGGTGAGCAGTTCTTC. This sequence encodes CASSKLAGEQFF. V usage is TRBV6-5 and J usage is TRBJ2-1, with 9 bases fitting TRBD2. This CDR3 comprises 12 residues. V gave up 6 bases and J gave up 9 bases; unmatched junction bases: 3. The germline V gene encodes CDR1 MNHEY and CDR2 SVGAGI.

In its sample, this clonotype was seen a few times. V is TRBV25-1 and J is TRBJ2-3; 8 bases line up with TRBD1. The CDR3 is 14 amino acids. From germline, CDR1 is MGHDK and CDR2 SYGVNS. Trimming took 4 bases from V and 1 from J; bases not matched to a gene: 1. CDR3 in DNA: TGTGCCAGCAGTGTGACAGGGGGCACAGATACGCAGTATTTT. Its translation is CASSVTGGTDTQYF.

The chain is built from TRBV12-3 or TRBV12-4 and TRBJ2-1; tentatively, D is TRBD2 (6 bases). V lost 5 bases, J lost 0 bases, and 14 bases lay in between. The CDR3 is 16 amino acids. As DNA, the CDR3 is TGTGCCAGCAGTCCCGGGAGTAGAAGCTCCTACAATGAGCAGTTCTTC. Protein product: CASSPGSRSSYNEQFF.